The clone carrying this T cell receptor beta chain was picked up one time. The target antigen is unknown. A junction end diverges from the germline sequence, so it may reflect a read error. This specimen comes from a study of Graves' ophthalmopathy and Graves' hyperthyroidism. Study information: Peripheral blood samples were taken at initial diagnosis, before any treatment.

RNA transcripts were the source from which TCR beta CDR3 regions were amplified. RT-PCR was first run with HTBI primers, then multiplex PCR in a second round. TCRdb redid the calling of the multiplex PCR reads with MiXCR, one entry per CDR3 protein. The data show fewer than 350,000 distinct CDR3 sequences, 17% seen once. Study results and limitations: Most thyroid clonotypes with frequency above 0.001 were detected in blood too.

CDR1 and CDR2 from the germline V gene are SGHKS and YYEKEE (reference sequence). The CDR3 loop spans 15 amino acids. Disease in donors with ophthalmopathy had moderate-to-severe activity, CAS ≥3, NOSPECS ≥4 and under 3 months' duration. The sequencing input was peripheral blood. The source is an adult man with Graves' ophthalmopathy. The V call is TRBV5-5, the J call TRBJ2-5; D tentatively fits TRBD1 or TRBD2 (5 bases each). CDR3 loop: CASSPDGGWQEIQYF. In DNA form, the CDR3 reads TGTGCCAGCAGCCCTGATGGGGGTTGGCAAGAGATCCAGTACTTC.